This TCR beta chain was retrieved from a study of control samples from healthy donors and cancer patients. The data were produced by immunoSEQ multiplex PCR, yet TCRdb's version contains in-frame clones alone and is incomplete. The top ten clones hold more than 10% of a sample with about 160,000 clones, 70% to 90% of them seen once. Losses at the gene ends were 1 base for V and 14 bases for J; bases not matched to a gene: 14. From germline, CDR1 is LGHDT and CDR2 YNNKEL (reference sequence). The CDR3 has 15 residues. Sequenced input: blood. This rearrangement joins TRBV3-1 (or the pseudogene TRBV3-2) to TRBJ2-1; 7 nucleotides line up with TRBD1. The source is a man in his thirties or forties in good health. CDR3 bases: TGTGCCAGCAGCCAAGTGGGACAGCAATCCCCAAGGGAGTTCTTC. This translates into CASSQVGQQSPREFF.